This is a list of T cell receptor beta chains from one sample in a study of shared clonotypes between healthy human individuals. The repertoire was sequenced with immunoSEQ multiplex PCR; TCRdb's copy has only in-frame clones and lacks some. The profile shows some 2.4 million clones, 93% of them singletons. The material sequenced was naive CD4+ T cells from PBMCs. The receptors here all came from a man aged 18 to 29 in good health. Some clones in this sample may be carry-over from other donors' samples. CDR3s include the opening cysteine and the closing phenylalanine or tryptophan. The order of the fields is J gene, clone size, D gene, V gene, CDR3 DNA, CDR3 protein. A D gene is named only where the DNA matches it firmly. The size of a clone is reported for some rows only, either as once, few or many, or as a class for expanded clones.

j_gene: TRBJ2-7
abundance: -
d_gene: -
v_gene: TRBV5-6
CDR3nt: TGTGCCAGCAGGTCGAGGAGAGGGCCCGAGCAGTACTTC
CDR3aa: CASRSRRGPEQYF

j_gene: TRBJ2-7
abundance: -
d_gene: -
v_gene: TRBV11-2
CDR3nt: TGTGCCAGCCACCCTGGAGGCGGCTACGAGCAGTACTTC
CDR3aa: CASHPGGGYEQYF

j_gene: TRBJ1-2
abundance: -
d_gene: TRBD1
v_gene: TRBV10-3
CDR3nt: TGTGCCATCACCCCGGGACAGAACTATGGCTACACCTTC
CDR3aa: CAITPGQNYGYTF

j_gene: TRBJ1-5
abundance: -
d_gene: -
v_gene: TRBV27
CDR3nt: TGTGCCAGCAGTTTAAGGGGCGGGCCTGGGCCCCAGCATTTT
CDR3aa: CASSLRGGPGPQHF

j_gene: TRBJ1-4
abundance: once
d_gene: TRBD1
v_gene: TRBV4-3
CDR3nt: TGCGCCAGCAGCCAACTACAGGGGGCCGACGAAAAACTGTTTTTT
CDR3aa: CASSQLQGADEKLFF

j_gene: TRBJ1-1
abundance: -
d_gene: -
v_gene: TRBV6-5
CDR3nt: TGTGCCAGCAGTTACTCAGGGTGGGCTGAAGCTTTCTTT
CDR3aa: CASSYSGWAEAFF

j_gene: TRBJ2-7
abundance: -
d_gene: -
v_gene: TRBV27
CDR3nt: TGTGCCAGCAGTACTGGGAACTGGGGTCGCTCCTACGAGCAGTACTTC
CDR3aa: CASSTGNWGRSYEQYF

j_gene: TRBJ1-4
abundance: -
d_gene: -
v_gene: TRBV28
CDR3nt: TGTGCCAGCAGTTCCGGGACTGAGATTGAAAAACTGTTTTTT
CDR3aa: CASSSGTEIEKLFF

j_gene: TRBJ1-1
abundance: -
d_gene: -
v_gene: TRBV2
CDR3nt: TGTGCCAGCAGTGAGGGCAGGGCTTTAGACACTGAAGCTTTCTTT
CDR3aa: CASSEGRALDTEAFF

j_gene: TRBJ2-3
abundance: -
d_gene: -
v_gene: TRBV19
CDR3nt: TGTGCCAGTAGTAAAGGGACCGTTCCAGGCACAGATACGCAGTATTTT
CDR3aa: CASSKGTVPGTDTQYF

j_gene: TRBJ1-5
abundance: -
d_gene: -
v_gene: TRBV19
CDR3nt: TGTGCCAGTAGTGCCCAAGGGCCCCAGCATTTT
CDR3aa: CASSAQGPQHF

j_gene: TRBJ2-3
abundance: -
d_gene: TRBD2
v_gene: TRBV11-3
CDR3nt: TGTGCCAGCAGCCCAGGGACTAGCGCAGATACGCAGTATTTT
CDR3aa: CASSPGTSADTQYF

j_gene: TRBJ2-3
abundance: -
d_gene: TRBD2
v_gene: TRBV5-4
CDR3nt: TGTGCCAGCAGCTCCCGGACTAGCGGGAGGGATACGCAGTATTTT
CDR3aa: CASSSRTSGRDTQYF

j_gene: TRBJ2-1
abundance: -
d_gene: TRBD2
v_gene: TRBV7-2
CDR3nt: TGTGCCAGCAGCCCAACCGGACTAGTACAGTTCTTC
CDR3aa: CASSPTGLVQFF

j_gene: TRBJ1-1
abundance: -
d_gene: -
v_gene: TRBV5-1
CDR3nt: TGCGCCAGCAGCTTGGTTCTAGGGAACACTGAAGCTTTCTTT
CDR3aa: CASSLVLGNTEAFF

j_gene: TRBJ1-5
abundance: -
d_gene: -
v_gene: TRBV5-4
CDR3nt: TGTGCCAGCAGCTTGGGGGGGGCAAAGAATCAGCCCCAGCATTTT
CDR3aa: CASSLGGAKNQPQHF

j_gene: TRBJ2-7
abundance: once
d_gene: -
v_gene: TRBV2
CDR3nt: TGTGCCAGCAGTGATCATTACGAGCAGTACTTC
CDR3aa: CASSDHYEQYF

j_gene: TRBJ2-5
abundance: -
d_gene: -
v_gene: TRBV2
CDR3nt: TGTGCCAGTACCTACCAGAACCAGTACTTC
CDR3aa: CASTYQNQYF

j_gene: TRBJ2-2
abundance: few
d_gene: TRBD2
v_gene: TRBV13
CDR3nt: TGTGCCAGCAGCCTACTAGCGGGAAGGATCACCGGGGAGCTGTTTTTT
CDR3aa: CASSLLAGRITGELFF

j_gene: TRBJ2-7
abundance: -
d_gene: TRBD1
v_gene: TRBV5-5
CDR3nt: TGTGCCAGCAGCCTCCCCCCCAGGACAGGGCGCTACGAGCAGTACTTC
CDR3aa: CASSLPPRTGRYEQYF

j_gene: TRBJ1-1
abundance: -
d_gene: -
v_gene: TRBV5-6
CDR3nt: TGTGCCAGCAGCTTGGGGGCTCAGGGCCTGAACACTGAAGCTTTCTTT
CDR3aa: CASSLGAQGLNTEAFF

j_gene: TRBJ2-3
abundance: -
d_gene: -
v_gene: TRBV5-4
CDR3nt: TGTGCCAGCAGCCCCACTCCCAGATACACAGATACGCAGTATTTT
CDR3aa: CASSPTPRYTDTQYF

j_gene: TRBJ2-5
abundance: -
d_gene: -
v_gene: TRBV4-1
CDR3nt: TGCGCCAGCAGCCAAGACCTCACAGGGAGCGCCCACAAAGAGACCCAGTACTTC
CDR3aa: CASSQDLTGSAHKETQYF

j_gene: TRBJ2-7
abundance: -
d_gene: TRBD1
v_gene: TRBV2
CDR3nt: TGTGCCAGCAGTGCACAGGGGGTAGGCGAGCAGTACTTC
CDR3aa: CASSAQGVGEQYF

j_gene: TRBJ2-1
abundance: -
d_gene: TRBD2
v_gene: TRBV11-2
CDR3nt: TGTGCCACCTCCTATAGCGGGCCCACGCTGAATGAGCAGTTCTTC
CDR3aa: CATSYSGPTLNEQFF

j_gene: TRBJ2-3
abundance: -
d_gene: -
v_gene: TRBV6-6
CDR3nt: TGTGCCAGCAGCCCGACCATCACAGATACGCAGTATTTT
CDR3aa: CASSPTITDTQYF

j_gene: TRBJ2-2
abundance: -
d_gene: -
v_gene: TRBV5-1
CDR3nt: TGCGCCAGCAGCCGAGCAGACGAGGCCGGGGAGCTGTTTTTT
CDR3aa: CASSRADEAGELFF